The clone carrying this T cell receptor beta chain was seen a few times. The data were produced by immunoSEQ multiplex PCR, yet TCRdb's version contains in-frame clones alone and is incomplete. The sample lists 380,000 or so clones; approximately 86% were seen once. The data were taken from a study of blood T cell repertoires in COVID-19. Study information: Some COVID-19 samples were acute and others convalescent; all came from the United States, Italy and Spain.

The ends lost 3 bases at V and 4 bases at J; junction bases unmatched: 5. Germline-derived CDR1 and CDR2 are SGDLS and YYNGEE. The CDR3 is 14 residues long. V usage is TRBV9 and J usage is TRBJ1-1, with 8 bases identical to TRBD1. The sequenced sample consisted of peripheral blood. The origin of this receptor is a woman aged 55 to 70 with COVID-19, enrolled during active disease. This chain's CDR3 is CASSETGAGTEAFF. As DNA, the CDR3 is TGTGCCAGCAGCGAGACAGGGGCCGGCACTGAAGCTTTCTTT. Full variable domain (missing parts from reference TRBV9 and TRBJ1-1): DSGVTQTPKHLITATGQRVTLRCSPRSGDLSVYWYQQSLDQGLQFLIQYYNGEERAKGNILERFSAQQFPDLHSELNLSSLELGDSALYFCASSETGAGTEAFFGQGTRLTVV.